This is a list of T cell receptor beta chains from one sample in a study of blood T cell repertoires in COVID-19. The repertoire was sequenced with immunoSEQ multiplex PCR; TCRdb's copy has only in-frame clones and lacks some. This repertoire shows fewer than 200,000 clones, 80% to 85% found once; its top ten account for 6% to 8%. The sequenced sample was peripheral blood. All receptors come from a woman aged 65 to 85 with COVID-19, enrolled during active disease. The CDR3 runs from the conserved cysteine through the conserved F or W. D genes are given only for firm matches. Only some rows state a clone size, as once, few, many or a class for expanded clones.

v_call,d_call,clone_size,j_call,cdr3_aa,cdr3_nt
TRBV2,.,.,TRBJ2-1,CASNAVRSYNEQFF,TGTGCCAGCAACGCGGTACGCTCCTACAATGAGCAGTTCTTC
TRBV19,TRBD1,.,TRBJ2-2,CASTPRRTGGVLVREIYTGELFF,TGTGCCAGTACCCCTAGAAGGACAGGGGGTGTACTAGTTCGTGAGATATACACCGGGGAGCTGTTTTTT
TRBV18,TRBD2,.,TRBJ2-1,CASSPLPMTSGRAFSKDNEQFF,TGTGCCAGCTCACCGCTTCCCATGACTAGCGGGAGGGCCTTTTCCAAGGACAATGAGCAGTTCTTC
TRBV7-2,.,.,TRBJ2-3,CASSPSAPVADTQYF,TGTGCCAGCAGCCCGAGCGCGCCTGTGGCAGATACGCAGTATTTT
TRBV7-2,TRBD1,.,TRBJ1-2,CASSPGQGGGYTF,TGTGCCAGCAGCCCGGGACAGGGCGGCGGCTACACCTTC
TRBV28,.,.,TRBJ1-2,CASNVQGRYGYTF,TGTGCCAGCAATGTACAGGGCAGGTATGGCTACACCTTC
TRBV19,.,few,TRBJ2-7,CASTGPGAFRQYF,TGTGCCAGTACGGGCCCAGGGGCCTTCCGACAGTACTTC
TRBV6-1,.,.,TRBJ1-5,CASSGSAERGSSNQPQHF,TGTGCCAGCAGTGGTTCGGCAGAAAGGGGTTCTAGCAATCAGCCCCAGCATTTT
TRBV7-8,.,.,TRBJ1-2,CASSHRKGYGYTF,TGTGCCAGCAGCCACAGGAAAGGGTATGGCTACACCTTC
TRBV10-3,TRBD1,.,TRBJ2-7,CAISESDRNSYEQYF,TGTGCCATCAGTGAGTCGGACAGGAACTCCTACGAGCAGTACTTC
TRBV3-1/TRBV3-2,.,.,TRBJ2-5,CASSRKAVPETQYF,TGTGCCAGCAGCCGGAAAGCGGTACCGGAGACCCAGTACTTC
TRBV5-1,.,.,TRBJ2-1,CASSLGQGYEQFF,TGCGCCAGCAGCTTGGGGCAGGGGTATGAGCAGTTCTTC
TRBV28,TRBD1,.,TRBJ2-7,CASSVAGTGGIYEQYF,TGTGCCAGCAGTGTTGCCGGGACAGGGGGCATCTACGAGCAGTACTTC
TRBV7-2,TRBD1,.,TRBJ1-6,CASSSLGQNNSPLHF,TGTGCCAGCAGCTCCTTGGGACAGAATAATTCACCCCTCCACTTT